This entry lists 20 T cell receptor beta chains sequenced from one sample in a study of cytomegalovirus exposure and HLA in healthy donors. This PCR relied on a set of 60 Vbeta primers and 13 Jbeta primers. TCRdb's copy holds only in-frame clones and misses some; the assay was immunoSEQ multiplex PCR. Of about 140,000 clones listed, roughly 80% are singletons. Sequenced material: PBMCs. Source of these receptors: a middle-aged man in good health and CMV-seronegative.

There are a few counts of this clone. This chain links TRBV5-1 with TRBJ2-7, with 9 bases matching TRBD2. The CDR3 totals 16 residues. Germline trimming cut 0 bases from V and 2 bases from J; bases unmatched to any gene: 6. Germline CDR1 SGHRS, CDR2 YFSETQ. The CDR3 region has the DNA TGCGCCAGCAGCTTGGCAGGGTCTAGCGGGGCCTACGAGCAGTACTTC. This encodes CASSLAGSSGAYEQYF.

This chain joins TRBV9 and TRBJ1-1; D is undetermined. This CDR3 spans 13 amino acids. CDR1 and CDR2 from the germline V gene are SGDLS and YYNGEE. The V and J ends lost 1 base and 6 bases respectively, with 10 bases between them. The CDR3 protein is CASSVTSNSEAFF. In DNA, the CDR3 is TGTGCCAGCAGCGTAACGTCCAACTCTGAAGCTTTCTTT.

The V and J genes are TRBV18 and TRBJ1-1; 7 bases agree with TRBD1. The length of the CDR3 is 16 residues. The V gene end was trimmed by 0 bases and the J gene end by 6 bases; junction bases not matched to a gene: 10. In germline, CDR1 is KGHSH, CDR2 LQKENI. CDR3 sequence reads: CASSPPGNRGRAEAFF. CDR3 coding DNA: TGTGCCAGCTCACCACCGGGGAACAGGGGTCGGGCTGAAGCTTTCTTT.

The chain uses TRBV9 and TRBJ2-7; D unresolved. Germline V CDR1 and CDR2: SGDLS, YYNGEE. V was clipped by 0 bases and J by 0 bases, with 7 bases between them. This CDR3 has 14 residues. CDR3 sequence reads: CASSVGGPSYEQYF. DNA for the CDR3: TGTGCCAGCAGCGTAGGAGGCCCCTCCTACGAGCAGTACTTC.

The J gene is TRBJ1-6, the V gene TRBV5-1; the D is unclear. V lost 5 bases to trimming and J lost 4 bases, with 10 bases between them. The germline CDR1 and CDR2 sequences are SGHRS and YFSETQ. This CDR3 is 14 amino acids long. This chain's CDR3 is CASRGDGYNSPLHF. CDR3 DNA sequence: TGCGCCAGCAGGGGAGACGGGTATAATTCACCCCTCCACTTT.

This clone was seen once. The chain employs TRBV14 and TRBJ2-5; 12 bases are shared with TRBD2. V shed 5 bases, J shed 5 bases, and the junction held 18 bases outside the gene matches. From germline, CDR1 is SGHDN and CDR2 FVKESK. The CDR3 is 19 residues long. DNA for the CDR3: TGTGCCAGCAGCAGCAAGATCCAGGAGGGACTAGCGGGCTGGGAGACCCAGTACTTC. Encoded protein: CASSSKIQEGLAGWETQYF.

The gene calls are TRBV5-1 and TRBJ2-1; 10 bases match TRBD2. The ends lost 6 bases at V and 16 bases at J; junction bases unmatched: 10. The CDR3 runs 12 residues. Germline loops: CDR1 SGHRS, CDR2 YFSETQ. The CDR3 bases are TGCGCCAGCAACGAACCGGGACTAGCGCAATTCTTC. Residues: CASNEPGLAQFF.

This chain uses TRBV28 with TRBJ1-2, with 9 bases aligning to TRBD1. Germline CDR1 reads MDHEN; CDR2 reads SYDVKM. This CDR3 is 15 amino acids long. V lost 5 bases, J lost 7 bases, and 11 bases stayed unmatched. This CDR3 is CASSPSPTGGGGYTF. The CDR3 DNA reads as TGTGCCAGCAGTCCATCCCCGACAGGGGGTGGTGGCTACACCTTC.

This chain joins TRBV18 and TRBJ1-4, with a tentative D call TRBD1 (6 bases). The length of the CDR3 is 16 residues. Germline V lookup: CDR1 KGHSH, CDR2 LQKENI. V dropped 3 bases and J dropped 0 bases, with 11 bases sitting between them. The CDR3 nucleotides read TGTGCCAGCTCACCGCGACAGGCTGCAACTAATGAAAAACTGTTTTTT. As protein: CASSPRQAATNEKLFF.

The chain links TRBV6-5 to TRBJ1-6, with TRBD1 matching over 7 bases. This CDR3 region has 14 residues. The germline CDR1 and CDR2 sequences are MNHEY and SVGAGI. V was pared by 4 bases and J by 7 bases, with 4 bases of the junction left unmatched. CDR3 coding DNA: TGTGCCAGCAGTTCCGGGACAGCCAATTCACCCCTCCACTTT. Residues: CASSSGTANSPLHF.

The gene calls are TRBV19 and TRBJ2-7, with 7 bases matching TRBD1. Germline loops: CDR1 LNHDA, CDR2 SQIVND (reference sequence). After removal of 5 bases from V and 2 bases from J, the junction contained 0 bases not matched to a gene. The CDR3 loop spans 12 amino acids. The CDR3 sequence: CASSGTAYEQYF. DNA of the CDR3: TGTGCCAGTAGTGGGACAGCCTACGAGCAGTACTTC.

This clone showed up many times. The chain has TRBV4-3 and TRBJ2-3, with 8 bases lining up with TRBD1. CDR1 is LGHNA, CDR2 YSLEER, per germline. V shed 0 bases, J shed 5 bases, and the junction held 7 bases outside the gene matches. This CDR3 contains 16 residues. The CDR3 DNA is TGCGCCAGCAGCCAAGATATTTCACAGGGGGTAGATACGCAGTATTTT. Amino acid sequence: CASSQDISQGVDTQYF.

The rearrangement joins TRBV6-1 to TRBJ2-1; no definite D call. The CDR3 has 13 residues. Germline CDR1 and CDR2: MNHNS and SASEGT. V was shortened by 2 bases and J by 6 bases, with 8 bases between the two germline ends. In nucleotides, the CDR3 is TGTGCCAGCAGTGAATTGAGGAGCAATGAGCAGTTCTTC. This translates into CASSELRSNEQFF.

V is TRBV19 and J is TRBJ2-1; 9 bases are a match to TRBD1. CDR3 length equals 14 residues. With V trimmed by 5 bases and J by 6 bases, 5 bases remained unmatched. Germline assignment: CDR1 LNHDA and CDR2 SQIVND (reference sequence). The CDR3 spells CASSPRTGANEQFF. CDR3 nucleotides: TGTGCCAGTAGTCCTCGGACAGGGGCCAATGAGCAGTTCTTC.

This clone came up once. The V call is TRBV9, the J call TRBJ2-7; TRBD2 matches at 9 bases. The CDR3 covers 16 residues. V lost 4 bases, J lost 2 bases, and 10 bases stayed unmatched. Per germline, CDR1 SGDLS and CDR2 YYNGEE. CDR3 protein: CASSPQAGGLTYEQYF. The CDR3 nucleotides read TGTGCCAGCAGCCCTCAAGCGGGGGGACTCACCTACGAGCAGTACTTC.

The CDR3 sequence is CASSVGVNTEAFF. CDR3 bases: TGTGCCAGCAGTGTTGGAGTGAACACTGAAGCTTTCTTT. The chain is built from TRBV6-1 and TRBJ1-1, with D unclear. Trimming left V 4 bases short and J 0 bases short, with 6 bases between. CDR1 and CDR2 (germline): MNHNS, SASEGT. This CDR3 is 13 amino acids long.

V and J are TRBV6-1 and TRBJ2-3; D is perhaps TRBD1 (8 bases). Germline V gene data show CDR1 as MNHNS and CDR2 as SASEGT. Trimming stripped 5 bases from V and 4 bases from J, with 22 bases between. The CDR3 is 17 amino acids. The CDR3 coding sequence is TGTGCCAGCAGTCAAGGACGACAGGGGAGGGGGCCAGATACGCAGTATTTT. This codes for CASSQGRQGRGPDTQYF.

CDR3 nucleotide sequence: TGTGCCAGCAGTGAAAAGGGGGGGCGAGAAAAACTGTTTTTT. Translated, it gives CASSEKGGREKLFF. The rearrangement joins TRBV2 to TRBJ1-4; a possible D gene is TRBD1 (6 bases). V lost 2 bases and J 8 bases, leaving 12 bases between the germline ends. This CDR3 contains 14 residues. Germline CDR1 and CDR2: SNHLY and FYNNEI.

CDR3 in DNA: TGTGCCAGCCGGACCGGGACAGGGTTTTATGGCTACACCTTC. Amino acid sequence: CASRTGTGFYGYTF. The chain is built from TRBV6-5 and TRBJ1-2; 9 nucleotides align to TRBD1. Per germline, CDR1 MNHEY and CDR2 SVGAGI. V lost 8 bases to trimming and J lost 5 bases; unmatched junction nucleotides: 9. This CDR3 comprises 14 residues.

The chain employs TRBV2 and TRBJ2-4; 8 bases are shared with TRBD1. V was clipped by 6 bases and J by 8 bases; unmatched bases: 6. Germline loops: CDR1 SNHLY, CDR2 FYNNEI. This CDR3 is 13 amino acids long. CDR3 residues: CASRLDRADIQYF. The CDR3 DNA sequence: TGTGCCAGCAGGCTGGACAGGGCTGACATTCAGTACTTC.